The 26 T cell receptor beta chains given below trace back to one sample, sequenced in a study of T cells in Graves' hyperthyroidism and ophthalmopathy. The investigators amplified TCR beta CDR3 regions from RNA transcripts. The HTBI primer set was used in a first-round RT-PCR of the TCR CDR3. In TCRdb, the multiplex PCR reads were re-called with MiXCR into one record per CDR3 protein. The repertoire holds approximately 690,000 distinct CDR3 sequences, with more than 20% as singletons. The source material was blood. The receptors were sampled from a man aged 30-40 years with Graves' ophthalmopathy.

At least ten counts were recorded for this clonotype. The chain joins TRBV20-1 to TRBJ2-1; 8 bases are shared with TRBD2. The CDR3 consists of 14 residues. With 4 bases clipped from V and 8 bases from J, the junction kept 10 bases outside the gene matches. Per the germline V gene, CDR1 is DFQATT and CDR2 is SNEGSKA (reference sequence). In DNA, the CDR3 is TGCAGTGCTAAAAGCCAGCGGGAGTGGTATGAGCAGTTCTTC. It encodes CSAKSQREWYEQFF.

V gene TRBV5-1 combines with J gene TRBJ2-7; D possibly corresponds to TRBD2 (6 bases). The CDR3 is 15 amino acids. V was pared by 2 bases and J by 3 bases, with 15 bases between. Germline V lookup: CDR1 SGHRS, CDR2 YFSETQ. The CDR3 region has the DNA TGCGCCAGCAGCTTAAGGCAGGGTAGCGGCTACGAGCAGTACTTC. Protein product: CASSLRQGSGYEQYF.

V usage is TRBV4-1 and J usage is TRBJ1-1; 12 positions agree with TRBD1. CDR1 is MGHRA and CDR2 is YSYEKL in the germline V gene. The V and J ends lost 4 bases and 11 bases, in that order; junction bases with no gene match: 8. This CDR3 is 14 amino acids long. The CDR3 protein is CASSPQGQGAVAFF. CDR3 bases: TGCGCCAGCAGCCCCCAGGGACAGGGGGCAGTGGCTTTCTTT.

This clonotype showed up many times. At one boundary the junction diverges from the germline segment, which might be a read error. The chain employs TRBV11-2 and TRBJ2-2, with 9 bases that match TRBD2. CDR1 and CDR2 from the germline V gene are SGHAT and FQNNGV. The CDR3 is made up of 17 amino acids. The CDR3 nucleotides are TGTGCCAGCAGCCTAGATAGCGGGAGAGCGAACACCGGGGAGCTGTTTTTT. Protein sequence: CASSLDSGRANTGELFF.

This clonotype showed up many times. Written as DNA, the CDR3 is TGTGCCAGAACCCCGGGACAGTATGACTATGGCTACACCTTC. Its translation is CARTPGQYDYGYTF. J is TRBJ1-2 and V is TRBV2; TRBD1 aligns across 7 bases. J was trimmed by 3 bases and V by 9 bases; bases with no gene match: 10. The CDR3 covers 14 residues. CDR1 is SNHLY and CDR2 is FYNNEI in the germline V gene.

The genes are TRBV6-6 and TRBJ1-4, with TRBD1 identical over 9 bases. This CDR3 spans 19 amino acids. With 1 base clipped from V and 0 bases from J, the junction kept 9 bases outside the gene matches. Germline CDR1 MNHNY, CDR2 SVGAGI (reference sequence). CDR3 in DNA: TGTGCCAGCAGTTACTGGGACAGGGAATTTGAGGCAACTAATGAAAAACTGTTTTTT. Protein product: CASSYWDREFEATNEKLFF.

This clonotype was counted between two and nine times. J is TRBJ2-1 and V is TRBV6-1, with a weak D call TRBD1 (5 bases). V dropped 5 bases and J dropped 3 bases, with 14 bases sitting between them. Germline V gene data show CDR1 as MNHNS and CDR2 as SASEGT. The length of the CDR3 is 15 residues. The chain's CDR3 is CASSRGPSDYNEQFF. In DNA, the CDR3 is TGTGCCAGCAGTAGGGGCCCGTCCGACTACAATGAGCAGTTCTTC.

On this clonotype: Germline and junction disagree at one end, which may indicate a read error. The chain joins TRBV14 to TRBJ2-1; 7 bases align to TRBD1. This CDR3 is 17 amino acids long. Germline V gene sequence: CDR1 SGHDN, CDR2 FVKESK. The CDR3 nucleotides are TGTGCCGGCAGCCAAGATCGGCGACAGGGTTCCTACAATGAGCAGTTCTTC. It codes for CAGSQDRRQGSYNEQFF.

This clonotype was observed at least ten times. J is TRBJ1-1 and V is TRBV2; D is possibly TRBD1 (6 bases). Germline loops: CDR1 SNHLY, CDR2 FYNNEI. CDR3 size: 12 residues. V gave up 11 bases and J gave up 1 base, with 11 bases separating them. As DNA, the CDR3 is TGTGCCGGATTGACAGGGAACACTGAAGCTTTCTTT. Protein product: CAGLTGNTEAFF. Looking up the rest from reference TRBV2 and TRBJ1-1 gives the full variable domain: EPEVTQTPSHQVTQMGQEVILRCVPISNHLYFYWYRQILGQKVEFLVSFYNNEISEKSEIFDDQFSVERPDGSNFTLKIRSTKLEDSAMYFCAGLTGNTEAFFGQGTRLTVV.

There are a few counts of this clonotype. The J gene is TRBJ2-5, the V gene TRBV28; possibly TRBD2 for D (5 bases). CDR3 length: 17 residues. V was shortened by 4 bases and J by 3 bases, with 21 bases between the two germline ends. CDR1 is MDHEN and CDR2 is SYDVKM in the germline V gene. CDR3 amino acids: CASSWTRREGLKETQYF. The CDR3 DNA sequence: TGTGCCAGCAGTTGGACTCGAAGGGAAGGTCTGAAAGAGACCCAGTACTTC.

The V gene is TRBV6-1, the J gene TRBJ1-3; 7 nucleotides agree with TRBD1. Germline values: CDR1 MNHNS, CDR2 SASEGT. The ends lost 6 bases at V and 3 bases at J; junction bases unmatched: 5. This CDR3 has 14 amino acids. CDR3 sequence (DNA): TGTGCCAGCAGGGGAGGACAGGTTGGAAACACCATATATTTT. This encodes CASRGGQVGNTIYF.

The CDR3 reads CASSLSLTWATEAFF. The CDR3 coding sequence is TGCGCCAGCAGCCTCTCCCTGACGTGGGCCACTGAAGCTTTCTTT. The chain recombines TRBV5-1 with TRBJ1-1; D uncertain. In germline, CDR1 is SGHRS, CDR2 YFSETQ. The CDR3 spans 15 residues. Trimming cost V 4 bases and J 4 bases, with 17 bases left between them.

The chain is built from TRBV20-1 and TRBJ2-2; 11 bases agree with TRBD2. The CDR3 is 15 amino acids. J lost 6 bases, V lost 2 bases, and 5 bases had no gene match. Per germline, CDR1 DFQATT and CDR2 SNEGSKA (reference sequence). CDR3 sequence reads: CSARISGRAAGELFF. CDR3 coding DNA: TGCAGTGCTAGAATTAGCGGGAGGGCGGCCGGGGAGCTGTTTTTT.

This clonotype was found many times. The rearrangement joins TRBV6-1 to TRBJ1-2, with D perhaps matching TRBD1 (5 bases). The CDR3 loop spans 15 amino acids. V was shortened by 0 bases and J by 4 bases, with 12 bases between the two germline ends. CDR1 is MNHNS, CDR2 SASEGT, per germline. CDR3 coding DNA: TGTGCCAGCAGTGAAGCTCGGGGAGGGACCTATGGCTACACCTTC. Amino acids: CASSEARGGTYGYTF.

This clonotype was detected many times. The chain is built from TRBV30 and TRBJ1-4; D gene unclear. This CDR3 contains 12 residues. Germline-derived CDR1 and CDR2 are GTSNPN and SVGIG (reference sequence). Deletions cut 5 bases from V and 6 bases from J, with 10 bases between. As DNA, the CDR3 is TGTGCCTGGGGATTGGACGATGAAAAACTGTTTTTT. Its protein product is CAWGLDDEKLFF.

This clonotype showed up many times. J is TRBJ2-3 and V is TRBV6-2 or TRBV6-3; D is uncertain. CDR1 MNHEY and CDR2 SVGEGT come from the germline V gene. CDR3 size: 13 residues. V was pared by 3 bases and J by 2 bases, with 6 bases between. The CDR3: CASSYAHTDTQYF. As DNA, the CDR3 is TGTGCCAGCAGTTATGCCCACACAGATACGCAGTATTTT.

This clonotype was detected many times. The chain has TRBV2 and TRBJ2-1, with 10 bases identical to TRBD2. This CDR3 is 13 amino acids long. Germline values: CDR1 SNHLY, CDR2 FYNNEI. V was pared by 8 bases and J by 9 bases, with 7 bases of the junction left unmatched. The CDR3 DNA reads TGTGCCAGCTGCGGACTAGCGGCCAGTGAGCAGTTCTTC. Its translation: CASCGLAASEQFF.

This clonotype was seen repeatedly, ten times or more. The chain uses TRBV20-1 and TRBJ2-5; TRBD2 matches at 7 bases. Germline V gene lookup returns CDR1 DFQATT and CDR2 SNEGSKA (reference sequence). This CDR3 spans 17 amino acids. J was trimmed by 4 bases and V by 1 base; bases with no gene match: 15. The CDR3 DNA follows: TGCAGTGCTAGAGCGGTATTACGGCGGGAGATATCAGAGACCCAGTACTTC. It is translated as CSARAVLRREISETQYF.

J is TRBJ2-3 and V is TRBV12-3 or TRBV12-4, with D possibly matching TRBD1 (5 bases). The ends were cut back, 3 bases at V and 14 bases at J, with 24 bases in the middle. The CDR3 is made up of 15 amino acids. The CDR3 region has the DNA TGTGCCAGCAGTTTTCCAGGGTTGGGTGCCCCGGCACCGTATTTT. The encoded protein is CASSFPGLGAPAPYF.

This clonotype was seen only a few times. This sequence joins TRBV4-1 and TRBJ1-1; D is unclear. Trimming pared 0 bases from V and 1 base from J, leaving 21 bases between. The CDR3 is 19 residues long. From germline, CDR1 is MGHRA and CDR2 YSYEKL. The CDR3 sequence: CASSQDVGRANMGNTEAFF. CDR3 DNA: TGCGCCAGCAGCCAAGATGTGGGAAGGGCAAACATGGGGAACACTGAAGCTTTCTTT.

This clonotype was counted between two and nine times. V and J are TRBV28 and TRBJ1-3; D call uncertain. V shed 6 bases and J shed 0 bases, with 9 bases lying between them. CDR3 size: 14 residues. CDR1 MDHEN and CDR2 SYDVKM come from the germline V gene. The CDR3 DNA is TGTGCCAGCAGCCGACCCAGCTCTGGAAACACCATATATTTT. This codes for CASSRPSSGNTIYF.

In the case of this clonotype: Germline and junction disagree at one end, which may indicate a read error. The chain combines TRBV5-6 with TRBJ2-2; possible D gene TRBD2, 5 bases. Per the germline V gene, CDR1 is SGHDT and CDR2 is YYEEEE. The CDR3 is 13 amino acids. This CDR3 reads CASSAIGTGELFF. The CDR3 nucleotides are TGTGCCAGCAGCGCGATAGGCACCGGGGAACTGTTTTTT.

This rearrangement joins TRBV27 to TRBJ2-3; 9 bases are a match to TRBD2. The CDR3 totals 16 residues. Looked up from germline, CDR1 is MNHEY and CDR2 is SMNVEV (reference sequence). The V gene end was trimmed by 4 bases and the J gene end by 0 bases; junction bases not matched to a gene: 5. The CDR3 sequence: CASSSRLAASTDTQYF. The CDR3, as DNA: TGTGCCAGCAGTTCCCGACTAGCGGCTAGCACAGATACGCAGTATTTT.

This clonotype was observed at least ten times. The chain has TRBV28 and TRBJ2-1; 10 positions match TRBD2. Germline V CDR1 and CDR2: MDHEN, SYDVKM. This CDR3 has 14 amino acids. The V gene end was trimmed by 7 bases and the J gene end by 7 bases; junction bases not matched to a gene: 7. This CDR3 reads CASIGTSASNEQFF. For the CDR3, the DNA is TGTGCCAGCATCGGGACTAGCGCCTCAAATGAGCAGTTCTTC.

This clonotype was recorded at least ten times. The chain employs TRBV20-1 and TRBJ2-5; a possible D gene is TRBD2 (5 bases). This CDR3 has 14 amino acids. Germline loops: CDR1 DFQATT, CDR2 SNEGSKA (reference sequence). Trimming removed 3 bases at V and 2 bases at J, with 13 bases between. CDR3: CSASGSGVQETQYF. Written as DNA, the CDR3 is TGCAGTGCTAGTGGGTCCGGGGTTCAAGAGACCCAGTACTTC.

The chain uses TRBV4-1 and TRBJ1-6; no definite D call. Trimming cost V 1 base and J 9 bases, with 13 bases left between them. The CDR3 runs 15 residues. Germline V lookup: CDR1 MGHRA, CDR2 YSYEKL. The CDR3: CASSQADIGSSPLHF. The CDR3 DNA reads as TGCGCCAGCAGCCAAGCAGACATAGGGAGTTCACCCCTCCACTTT.